This is a list of T cell receptor beta chains from one sample in a study of cytomegalovirus exposure and HLA in healthy donors. Clones were sequenced by immunoSEQ multiplex PCR, and TCRdb holds only the in-frame ones, with some missing. The sample carries a few hundred thousand clones, around nine tenths recorded once. Sequencing used PBMCs. These receptors came from a girl aged 2-10 years in good health and CMV-seronegative. CDR3s include the opening cysteine and the closing phenylalanine or tryptophan. D genes are given only for firm matches. Size is omitted from some rows. Given values are once, few, many or a class for expanded clones.

d_call	clone_size	v_call	j_call	cdr3_aa	cdr3_nt
TRBD2	-	TRBV10-1	TRBJ2-5	CASESRGGGEETQYF	TGCGCCAGCGAAAGTCGCGGGGGGGGAGAAGAGACCCAGTACTTC
-	once	TRBV5-1	TRBJ2-1	CASSFYRDSHAEQFF	TGCGCCAGCAGCTTTTACCGGGACTCCCATGCTGAGCAGTTCTTC
TRBD1	few	TRBV10-1	TRBJ2-7	CASSESLLGTGSYEQYF	TGCGCCAGCAGTGAGTCTCTATTGGGGACAGGGTCCTACGAGCAGTACTTC
-	few	TRBV5-6	TRBJ2-7	CASSLGQGFYEQYF	TGTGCCAGCAGCTTGGGGCAGGGCTTCTACGAGCAGTACTTC
-	-	TRBV9	TRBJ1-1	CASSVDQNTEAFF	TGTGCCAGCAGCGTAGATCAGAACACTGAAGCTTTCTTT
TRBD1	-	TRBV7-3	TRBJ2-6	CASSPRTGESGANVLTF	TGTGCCAGCAGCCCCCGGACAGGGGAATCTGGGGCCAACGTCCTGACTTTC
TRBD2	-	TRBV11-2	TRBJ2-3	CASSWGLAGAYTDTQYF	TGTGCCAGCAGCTGGGGACTAGCGGGGGCATACACAGATACGCAGTATTTT
-	-	TRBV30	TRBJ2-3	CAWRQSGDTQYF	TGTGCCTGGAGACAGAGTGGAGATACGCAGTATTTT
TRBD2	once	TRBV4-1	TRBJ2-5	CASSQNGLAGYQETQYF	TGCGCCAGCAGCCAAAATGGACTAGCGGGATACCAAGAGACCCAGTACTTC
TRBD2	-	TRBV5-6	TRBJ2-1	CASSLPGLAQFF	TGTGCCAGCAGCCTCCCCGGACTAGCCCAGTTCTTC
-	-	TRBV5-1	TRBJ2-3	CASSLAESRTDTQYF	TGCGCCAGCAGCTTGGCGGAGTCGCGCACAGATACGCAGTATTTT
-	-	TRBV18	TRBJ1-1	CASSRRRGNTEAFF	TGTGCCAGCTCGCGCCGGAGAGGGAACACTGAAGCTTTCTTT
-	-	TRBV11-2	TRBJ1-3	CASSLPISGNTIYF	TGTGCCAGCAGCTTACCTATCTCTGGAAACACCATATATTTT
TRBD1	-	TRBV5-4	TRBJ1-1	CASSGGTGYTEAFF	TGTGCCAGCAGCGGGGGGACAGGGTACACTGAAGCTTTCTTT
TRBD1	-	TRBV10-3	TRBJ2-2	CAIREPGQGIKENTGELFF	TGTGCCATCCGCGAACCGGGACAGGGGATTAAAGAGAACACCGGGGAGCTGTTTTTT
TRBD2	-	TRBV5-1	TRBJ2-7	CASSSSGTSTSEQYF	TGCGCCAGCAGCTCTTCCGGGACTAGTACATCCGAGCAGTACTTC
TRBD1	once	TRBV27	TRBJ1-4	CASSSVTGGAKQATNEKLFF	TGTGCCAGCAGTTCAGTGACAGGGGGCGCTAAGCAAGCAACTAATGAAAAACTGTTTTTT
TRBD1	-	TRBV15	TRBJ1-1	CATSSVGQGLGNTEAFF	TGTGCCACCAGCAGTGTGGGACAGGGATTAGGGAACACTGAAGCTTTCTTT
-	-	TRBV30	TRBJ1-5	CAWRMADSLSFEPQHF	TGTGCCTGGAGGATGGCAGACAGCCTGTCCTTTGAGCCCCAGCATTTT
-	-	TRBV2	TRBJ1-5	CASSPEGGLSNQPQHF	TGTGCCAGCAGTCCAGAGGGGGGGCTTAGCAATCAGCCCCAGCATTTT
TRBD1	-	TRBV6-1	TRBJ2-7	CASSEGFWTGGDEQYF	TGTGCCAGCAGTGAAGGTTTCTGGACAGGGGGGGACGAGCAGTACTTC
-	-	TRBV29-1	TRBJ1-2	CSVTGSDYGYTF	TGCAGCGTTACAGGGTCTGACTATGGCTACACCTTC
TRBD1	-	TRBV7-3	TRBJ2-1	CASSSNGQGDNEQFF	TGTGCCAGCAGCTCCAATGGACAGGGGGACAATGAGCAGTTCTTC
TRBD1	-	TRBV9	TRBJ1-5	CASSVGRGINQPQHF	TGTGCCAGCAGCGTTGGCAGGGGGATCAATCAGCCCCAGCATTTT
-	-	TRBV18	TRBJ2-3	CASSPLVRDTQYF	TGTGCCAGCTCACCCCTCGTTCGGGATACGCAGTATTTT
-	-	TRBV6-5	TRBJ1-3	CASSSGENTIYF	TGTGCCAGCAGTTCAGGGGAAAACACCATATATTTT
TRBD2	once	TRBV27	TRBJ2-7	CASSLSGTSPYEQYF	TGTGCCAGCAGTCTCTCCGGGACTAGCCCCTACGAGCAGTACTTC
TRBD2	-	TRBV5-4	TRBJ2-7	CASSLALSGRSSYEQYF	TGTGCCAGCAGCTTGGCCCTGAGCGGGAGGAGCTCCTACGAGCAGTACTTC
-	-	TRBV28	TRBJ1-2	CAIPWGEGGYTF	TGTGCCATCCCCTGGGGGGAGGGTGGCTACACCTTC